A selection of T cell receptor beta chains follows, all from one sample in a study of tumor-infiltrating lymphocytes in primary liver carcinoma. Via MiXCR, TCRdb re-called the multiplex PCR reads, giving one row per CDR3 protein. The sample contains 20,000 to 25,000 distinct CDR3 sequences, over 65% of which appear only once. What was sequenced was liver tumor tissue from sampling region 1. These receptors all come from a man aged 40-55 years with primary liver carcinoma and hepatitis B virus infection. CDR3s leave out the opening cysteine and the closing phenylalanine or tryptophan.

len: 9
j_gene: TRBJ2-7
v_gene: TRBV29-1
CDR3aa: STRVMDEQY

len: 11
j_gene: TRBJ2-1
v_gene: TRBV10-3
CDR3aa: AISERDDGEQF

len: 14
j_gene: TRBJ2-2
v_gene: TRBV4-1
CDR3aa: DSNREPGLRTGELF

len: 13
j_gene: TRBJ2-2
v_gene: TRBV7-9
CDR3aa: ASSHLGRSTGELF

len: 13
j_gene: TRBJ2-7
v_gene: TRBV4-3
CDR3aa: ASSQDWETPYEQY

len: 14
j_gene: TRBJ2-5
v_gene: TRBV11-2
CDR3aa: ASSQAPGGGKETQY

len: 9
j_gene: TRBJ2-1
v_gene: TRBV6-5
CDR3aa: AIGGGTSKF

len: 13
j_gene: TRBJ2-5
v_gene: TRBV7-8
CDR3aa: ASSSNTQGVETQY

len: 13
j_gene: TRBJ1-5
v_gene: TRBV6-2/TRBV6-3
CDR3aa: ASDNRGGNHQAQH

len: 13
j_gene: TRBJ2-5
v_gene: TRBV6-1
CDR3aa: ARSTYGTGRKTQY

len: 12
j_gene: TRBJ2-5
v_gene: TRBV6-2/TRBV6-3
CDR3aa: ASSQSGSSKTQY

len: 15
j_gene: TRBJ1-6
v_gene: TRBV6-5
CDR3aa: ASSYWGIGTVGSPLK

len: 12
j_gene: TRBJ2-7
v_gene: TRBV10-2
CDR3aa: ASSERHRNYEQY

len: 12
j_gene: TRBJ2-7
v_gene: TRBV12-3/TRBV12-4
CDR3aa: ACSLGLPGYEQY

len: 14
j_gene: TRBJ1-2
v_gene: TRBV7-9
CDR3aa: ASSPEGGLSQYGHT

len: 13
j_gene: TRBJ2-7
v_gene: TRBV6-6
CDR3aa: ASSHHTYGSYEQY

len: 12
j_gene: TRBJ2-3
v_gene: TRBV10-3
CDR3aa: AIGAGASTDMQY

len: 13
j_gene: TRBJ2-5
v_gene: TRBV12-3/TRBV12-4
CDR3aa: ASSTYPGSEKIQY

len: 12
j_gene: TRBJ2-1
v_gene: TRBV13
CDR3aa: ISSPGTVQNEQF

len: 10
j_gene: TRBJ2-7
v_gene: TRBV11-3
CDR3aa: TNQLLTYEQY

len: 16
j_gene: TRBJ2-3
v_gene: TRBV6-2/TRBV6-3
CDR3aa: ARSFLRLAGAGADTQY

len: 11
j_gene: TRBJ2-1
v_gene: TRBV6-2/TRBV6-3
CDR3aa: ASSYEVYNEQF